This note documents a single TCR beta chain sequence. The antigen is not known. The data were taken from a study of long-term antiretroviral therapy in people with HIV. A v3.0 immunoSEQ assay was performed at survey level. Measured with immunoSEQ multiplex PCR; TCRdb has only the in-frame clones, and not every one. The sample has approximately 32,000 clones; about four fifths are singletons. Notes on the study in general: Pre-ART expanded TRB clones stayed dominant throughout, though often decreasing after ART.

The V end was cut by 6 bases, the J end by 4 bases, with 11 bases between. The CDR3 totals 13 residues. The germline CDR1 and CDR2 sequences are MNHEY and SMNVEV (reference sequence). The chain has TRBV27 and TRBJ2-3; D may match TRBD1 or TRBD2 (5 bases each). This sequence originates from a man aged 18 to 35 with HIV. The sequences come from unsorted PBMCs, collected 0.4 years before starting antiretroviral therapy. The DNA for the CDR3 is TGTGCCAGCAGAAGGGACCCCCCAGATACGCAGTATTTT. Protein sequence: CASRRDPPDTQYF.